Presented here are 17 T cell receptor beta chains from one specimen sequenced in a study of shared clonotypes between healthy human individuals (dated by TCRdb to 2020 to 2021). The library was generated by the immunoSEQ multiplex PCR assay. The clones in this table, taken by TCRdb from immuneACCESS, are in-frame only. Not every clone is retained; where verified, under half of the shortfall comes from an unresolved V gene, and the cause of the rest is unknown. The sample contains about 2.2 million clones, 85% to 95% of them found a single time. The biggest ten clones account for about 1.5% of the sample. CD8 naive samples were CD45RO-negative cells positively selected for CCR7, giving a CD45RA+CCR7+ population that excluded TemRA cells. The sample consisted of naive CD8+ T cells from PBMCs. According to the study, the label for this sample's cell subset or site signals: CD45RA+CCR7+. The receptors come from a man between 18 and 29 years old in good health. Some clones in this sample may be carry-over from other donors' samples.

The rearrangement uses TRBV5-1 and TRBJ2-7; no clear D. The CDR3 length is 16 residues. V gave up 2 bases and J gave up 2 bases, with 17 bases separating them. From germline, CDR1 is SGHRS and CDR2 YFSETQ. CDR3 DNA: TGCGCCAGCAGCTTTGCCCCTAACCCCTCTACCTACGAGCAGTACTTC. As protein: CASSFAPNPSTYEQYF.

The chain links TRBV29-1 to TRBJ2-1, with 15 bases matching TRBD2. CDR3 length: 16 amino acids. Trimming took 7 bases from V and 6 from J; bases not matched to a gene: 10. Looked up from germline, CDR1 is SQVTM and CDR2 is ANQGSEA. DNA for the CDR3: TGCAGCGGCCTACTCCGGACTAGCGGGAGGGTCAATGAGCAGTTCTTC. Residues: CSGLLRTSGRVNEQFF.

The rearrangement joins TRBV5-4 to TRBJ2-3; the match to TRBD2 covers 14 bases. V shed 4 bases, J shed 1 base, and the junction held 11 bases outside the gene matches. The CDR3 totals 19 residues. CDR1 and CDR2 (germline): SGHNT, YYREEE (reference sequence). The chain's CDR3 is CASSPGTSGSRGGTDTQYF. The CDR3 DNA follows: TGTGCCAGCAGCCCCGGGACTAGCGGGAGTCGAGGGGGCACAGATACGCAGTATTTT.

To note about this clone: The identical CDR3 is also encoded by other nucleotide sequences in the sample. The chain carries TRBV6-5 and TRBJ1-2, with D hard to call. The CDR3 covers 13 residues. The germline V gene has CDR1 MNHEY and CDR2 SVGAGI. Trimming cost V 0 bases and J 2 bases, with 4 bases left between them. The DNA of the CDR3 is TGTGCCAGCAGTTACTCGGCCAACTATGGCTACACCTTC. Translation: CASSYSANYGYTF.

The chain has TRBV19 and TRBJ1-3, with 7 positions matching TRBD1. This CDR3 comprises 16 residues. J gave up 3 bases and V 5 bases, and 10 bases lay outside the gene matches. The germline gives CDR1 LNHDA, CDR2 SQIVND (reference sequence). CDR3 coding DNA: TGTGCCAGTAGTGGGAGGGGGCGCCTTGATGGAAACACCATATATTTT. Translation gives CASSGRGRLDGNTIYF.

The chain combines TRBV27 with TRBJ2-1; TRBD2 is a possible D gene (6 bases). Germline-derived CDR1 and CDR2 are MNHEY and SMNVEV (reference sequence). V lost 5 bases and J 8 bases, leaving 22 bases between the germline ends. This CDR3 contains 16 residues. The CDR3 coding sequence is TGTGCCAGCAGTACTCTCCTCCCCTCTAGCGTGGATGAGCAGTTCTTC. Translating it yields CASSTLLPSSVDEQFF.

About this clone itself: Other DNA variants within this sample encode the same CDR3. V gene TRBV27 combines with J gene TRBJ1-1, with D perhaps matching TRBD1 (5 bases). V lost 7 bases to trimming and J lost 2 bases, with 17 bases between them. The germline CDR1 and CDR2 sequences are MNHEY and SMNVEV (reference sequence). The CDR3 totals 15 residues. The CDR3 here is CASTPLGAVNTEAFF. CDR3 bases: TGTGCCAGCACCCCCTTAGGGGCGGTCAACACTGAAGCTTTCTTT.

The V and J genes are TRBV9 and TRBJ2-6; perhaps TRBD2 as D (5 bases). Per the germline V gene, CDR1 is SGDLS and CDR2 is YYNGEE. This CDR3 region has 18 residues. The V gene lost 4 bases and the J gene lost 2 bases, with 19 bases spanning the gap. The CDR3 protein is CASSPRVVKEAGANVLTF. The CDR3 DNA reads as TGTGCCAGCAGCCCCCGGGTCGTCAAGGAGGCTGGGGCCAACGTCCTGACTTTC.

The genes are TRBV9 and TRBJ1-1; D is uncertain. The CDR3 loop spans 13 amino acids. The germline V gene encodes CDR1 SGDLS and CDR2 YYNGEE. Between the trimmed V and J ends, which lost 4 bases and 4 bases, there was a span of 11 bases. The CDR3 DNA sequence: TGTGCCAGCAGCCTGCGGGGAAGCACTGAAGCTTTCTTT. This translates into CASSLRGSTEAFF. Drawing the rest from reference TRBV9 and TRBJ1-1, the complete variable domain is DSGVTQTPKHLITATGQRVTLRCSPRSGDLSVYWYQQSLDQGLQFLIQYYNGEERAKGNILERFSAQQFPDLHSELNLSSLELGDSALYFCASSLRGSTEAFFGQGTRLTVV.

The chain couples TRBV27 to TRBJ2-7; D might be TRBD2 (5 bases). This CDR3 is 13 amino acids long. Looked up from germline, CDR1 is MNHEY and CDR2 is SMNVEV (reference sequence). V was trimmed by 6 bases and J by 7 bases, leaving 16 bases between them. The CDR3 DNA sequence: TGTGCCAGCAGATCCCGGTCCCGAGGGGAGCAGTACTTC. This translates into CASRSRSRGEQYF.

This chain uses TRBV6-1 with TRBJ2-3; maybe TRBD2 (5 bases). Trimming pared 1 base from V and 0 bases from J, leaving 14 bases between. The CDR3 sequence is 17 residues long. Germline V gene lookup returns CDR1 MNHNS and CDR2 SASEGT. The CDR3 reads CASSEETPAESTDTQYF. The CDR3 region has the DNA TGTGCCAGCAGTGAAGAAACGCCAGCGGAAAGCACAGATACGCAGTATTTT.

The rearrangement uses TRBV30 and TRBJ2-7; 9 nucleotides agree with TRBD2. CDR1 and CDR2 (germline): GTSNPN, SVGIG (reference sequence). J lost 7 bases, V lost 3 bases, and 7 bases had no gene match. This CDR3 has 13 amino acids. CDR3 DNA sequence: TGTGCCTGGAGGGCTAGCGGGACCGGAGAGCAGTACTTC. Protein: CAWRASGTGEQYF.

This rearrangement joins TRBV29-1 to TRBJ1-2; TRBD1 agrees at 9 bases. J was trimmed by 1 base and V by 4 bases; bases with no gene match: 13. The CDR3 contains 17 residues. CDR1 SQVTM and CDR2 ANQGSEA come from the germline V gene. The CDR3: CSVAPGQGSGYNYGYTF. As DNA, the CDR3 is TGCAGCGTTGCCCCGGGACAGGGCTCGGGGTATAACTATGGCTACACCTTC.

CDR3 bases: TGTGCCAGCAGTCCTAGAAGGGCAGCCCCGGGATCAGGGGAGCAGTACTTC. Residues: CASSPRRAAPGSGEQYF. The V gene is TRBV27, the J gene TRBJ2-7; D may correspond to TRBD1 or TRBD2 (5 bases each). The CDR3 length is 17 residues. With 5 bases removed from V and 7 bases from J, the gap between germline ends came to 27 bases. Germline V gives CDR1 MNHEY, CDR2 SMNVEV (reference sequence).

The chain carries TRBV28 and TRBJ2-2, with D possibly TRBD2 on 6 matching bases. The CDR3 spans 14 residues. V lost 3 bases and J 5 bases, leaving 10 bases between the germline ends. Germline V gene data show CDR1 as MDHEN and CDR2 as SYDVKM. Here the CDR3 reads CASSFNAGTGELFF. The DNA of the CDR3 is TGTGCCAGCAGTTTTAACGCGGGGACCGGGGAGCTGTTTTTT.

This clone was observed once. The chain employs TRBV19 and TRBJ2-7, with TRBD1 matching over 8 bases. With V trimmed by 4 bases and J by 1 base, 9 bases remained unmatched. The CDR3 has 16 residues. CDR1 is LNHDA, CDR2 SQIVND, per germline (reference sequence). Here the CDR3 DNA reads TGTGCCAGTAGTACAGAGGGACAGGAGTGGTCCTACGAGCAGTACTTC. It is translated as CASSTEGQEWSYEQYF.

The chain is built from TRBV28 and TRBJ2-7, with 10 bases aligning to TRBD1. The J segment lost 7 bases and the V segment lost 7 bases, leaving 10 bases of the junction unmatched. CDR1 is MDHEN, CDR2 SYDVKM, per germline. The CDR3 length is 14 residues. CDR3 sequence reads: CASTFRDRGLEQYF. DNA for the CDR3: TGTGCCAGCACCTTCAGGGACAGGGGATTAGAGCAGTACTTC.